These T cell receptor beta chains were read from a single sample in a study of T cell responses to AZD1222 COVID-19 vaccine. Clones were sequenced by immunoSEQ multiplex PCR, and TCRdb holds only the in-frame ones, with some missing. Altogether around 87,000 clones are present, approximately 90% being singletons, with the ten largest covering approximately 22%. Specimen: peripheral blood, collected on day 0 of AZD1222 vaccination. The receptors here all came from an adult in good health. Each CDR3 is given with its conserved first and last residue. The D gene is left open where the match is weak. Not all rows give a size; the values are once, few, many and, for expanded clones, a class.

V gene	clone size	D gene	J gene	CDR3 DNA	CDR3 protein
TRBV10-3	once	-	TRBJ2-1	TGTGCCATCAGTGAGTCGACAAACAATGAGCAGTTCTTC	CAISESTNNEQFF
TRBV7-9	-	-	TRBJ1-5	TGTGCCAGCAGCTTTGACGGAGGGAATCAGCCCCAGCATTTT	CASSFDGGNQPQHF
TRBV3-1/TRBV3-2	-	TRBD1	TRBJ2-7	TGTGCCAGCTGGACAGGGGCAACCTACGAGCAGTACTTC	CASWTGATYEQYF
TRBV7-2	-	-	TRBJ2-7	TGTGCCAGCAGCCGGGTGGGCGCCAACGAGCAGTACTTC	CASSRVGANEQYF
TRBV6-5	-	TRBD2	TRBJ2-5	TGTGCCAGCAGTCTGGGGACTAGCGGGGTGCGGTACTTC	CASSLGTSGVRYF
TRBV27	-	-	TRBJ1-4	TGTGCCAGCCGTAGAGGGGGGGGTAATGAAAAACTGTTTTTT	CASRRGGGNEKLFF
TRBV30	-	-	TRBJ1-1	TGTGCCTGGAGTGTGGCAGGGTTTACTGAAGCTTTCTTT	CAWSVAGFTEAFF
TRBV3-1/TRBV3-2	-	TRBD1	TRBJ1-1	TGTGCCAGCAGCCAACAAGACAGGGAAAACACTGAAGCTTTCTTT	CASSQQDRENTEAFF
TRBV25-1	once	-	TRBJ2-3	TGTGCCAGCAGTGAATCCCCCACTAGAACAGATACGCAGTATTTT	CASSESPTRTDTQYF
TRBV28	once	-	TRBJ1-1	TGTGCCAGCAGTCTAAACCAGGGGTCGTGGGCTTTCTTT	CASSLNQGSWAFF
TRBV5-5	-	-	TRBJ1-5	TGTGCCAGCAGCTTGGGGAGACAGGCCGGAGTCCAGCCCCAGCATTTT	CASSLGRQAGVQPQHF
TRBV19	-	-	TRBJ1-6	TGTGCCAGTAGTCCTGGATTGCATTCACCCCTCCACTTT	CASSPGLHSPLHF
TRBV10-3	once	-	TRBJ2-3	TGTGCCATCAGTCCGCAGGGCGCTTCTCTCACAGATACGCAGTATTTT	CAISPQGASLTDTQYF
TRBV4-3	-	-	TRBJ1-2	TGCGCCAGCAGCCCAGCAGGGGTAAAGGGCTATGGCTACACCTTC	CASSPAGVKGYGYTF
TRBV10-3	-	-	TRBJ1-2	TGTGCCATCAGTGACCAGTCCTTTTTTTATGGCTACACCTTC	CAISDQSFFYGYTF
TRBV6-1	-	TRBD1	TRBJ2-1	TGTGCCAGCAGTGAATATCGGGACAGGGATTTCTTC	CASSEYRDRDFF
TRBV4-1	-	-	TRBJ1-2	TGCGCCAGCAGCCCCGGTTTAGGATCCAACTATGGCTACACCTTC	CASSPGLGSNYGYTF
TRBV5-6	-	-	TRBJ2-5	TGTGCCAGCAGCACTTCAACGGCCCAGTACTTC	CASSTSTAQYF
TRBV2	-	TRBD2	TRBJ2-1	TGTGCCAGCAGTGGGCTAGCGGGGAGGGATGAGCAGTTCTTC	CASSGLAGRDEQFF
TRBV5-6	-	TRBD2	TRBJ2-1	TGTGCCAGCAGCTTGGATAGCGGGGGGGCCAATGAGCAGTTCTTC	CASSLDSGGANEQFF
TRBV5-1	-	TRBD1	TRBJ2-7	TGCGCCAGCAGAAGGACAGGGGCGGACGAGCAGTACTTC	CASRRTGADEQYF
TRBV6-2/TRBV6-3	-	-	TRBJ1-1	TGTGCCAGCAGTTACCTTAATTGGGGCACTGAAGCTTTCTTT	CASSYLNWGTEAFF
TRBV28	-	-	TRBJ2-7	TGTGCCAGCAGGCCCGACACGCCGGGGGAGCAGTACTTC	CASRPDTPGEQYF
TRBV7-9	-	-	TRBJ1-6	TGTGCCAGCAGCTCCAGCCCAGCGACAGGCCCGAGACAGAATTCACCCCTCCACTTT	CASSSSPATGPRQNSPLHF
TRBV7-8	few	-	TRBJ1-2	TGTGCCAGCAGCCCCCTGGGGGGTGAGGGCTACACCTTC	CASSPLGGEGYTF
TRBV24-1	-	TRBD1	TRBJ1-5	TGTGCCACCAGTGATTTCGCGCCGCGGGACAGATATCAGCCCCAGCATTTT	CATSDFAPRDRYQPQHF
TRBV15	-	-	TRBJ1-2	TGTGCCACCAGCATAGGGACTTCCCCTAACTATGGCTACACCTTC	CATSIGTSPNYGYTF
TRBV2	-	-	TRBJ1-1	TGTGCCAGCCAACGGGGGTCGCTTGGGAACACTGAAGCTTTCTTT	CASQRGSLGNTEAFF
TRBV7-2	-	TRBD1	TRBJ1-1	TGTGCCAGCAGCTATAGGACAGGTTTTTCTGAAGCTTTCTTT	CASSYRTGFSEAFF
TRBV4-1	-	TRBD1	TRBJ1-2	TGCGCCAGCAGCCAAGCGTTTCCAGCGACAGGGGCCCATGGCTACACCTTC	CASSQAFPATGAHGYTF
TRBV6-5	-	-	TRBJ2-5	TGTGCCGCGAAAGGTTTGGAGACCCAGTACTTC	CAAKGLETQYF
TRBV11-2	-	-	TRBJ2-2	TGTGCCAGCAGCTTAGCAGGGCCCGGGGAGCTGTTTTTT	CASSLAGPGELFF
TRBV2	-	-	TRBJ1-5	TGTGCCAGCAAAGACACCGATCAGCCCCAGCATTTT	CASKDTDQPQHF
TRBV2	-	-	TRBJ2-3	TGTGCCAGCAGTAGTGATAGGGTCACAGATACGCAGTATTTT	CASSSDRVTDTQYF
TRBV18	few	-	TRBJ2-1	TGTGCCAGCTCACTCCGAGGACAGACCTTCGCACAAAACAATGAGCAGTTCTTC	CASSLRGQTFAQNNEQFF
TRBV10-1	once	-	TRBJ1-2	TGCGCCAGCAGTGAAGTGGGGCATACGAATTTAATCTATGGCTACACCTTC	CASSEVGHTNLIYGYTF
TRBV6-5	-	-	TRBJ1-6	TGTGCCAGCAGTTATTCAGCACTCTATTCACCCCTCCACTTT	CASSYSALYSPLHF
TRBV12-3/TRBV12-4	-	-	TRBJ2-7	TGTGCCAGCAGTCTTGTACAGGGATACGAGCAGTACTTC	CASSLVQGYEQYF
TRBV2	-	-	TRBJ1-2	TGTGCCAGCAGTGGGGGGCAGGACTATGGCTACACCTTC	CASSGGQDYGYTF
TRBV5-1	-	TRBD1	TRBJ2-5	TGCGCCAGCAGCCTGGACAGGGAAGAGACCCAGTACTTC	CASSLDREETQYF
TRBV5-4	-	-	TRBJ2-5	TGTGCCAGCAGCCTCTCAGGGGGGCGTCGAGAGACCCAGTACTTC	CASSLSGGRRETQYF
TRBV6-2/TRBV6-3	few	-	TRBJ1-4	TGTGCCAGCAGTTTACTAACCCAGGAGGGAAAACTGTTTTTT	CASSLLTQEGKLFF
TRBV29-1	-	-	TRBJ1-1	TGCAGCGTAAATGGACAGTGGGACACTGAAGCTTTCTTT	CSVNGQWDTEAFF
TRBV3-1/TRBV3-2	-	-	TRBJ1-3	TGTGCCAGCAGCCAGGGCAGGATAGTAGGAAACACCATATATTTT	CASSQGRIVGNTIYF
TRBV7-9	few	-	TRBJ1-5	TGTGCCAGCAGCTTACACACGGGGAATCAGCCCCAGCATTTT	CASSLHTGNQPQHF
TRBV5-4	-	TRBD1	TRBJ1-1	TGTGCCAGCAGCCCGACGGGACAGGGGAGTACTGAAGCTTTCTTT	CASSPTGQGSTEAFF
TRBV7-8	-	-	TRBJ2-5	TGTGCCAGCAGCCGGGGAGCGGGCAGGGTTGAAGAGACCCAGTACTTC	CASSRGAGRVEETQYF
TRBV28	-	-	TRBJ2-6	TGTGCCAGCACATTACAGGGTGCTGGGGCCAACGTCCTGACTTTC	CASTLQGAGANVLTF
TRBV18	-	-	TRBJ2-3	TGTGCCAGCTCACCCCGGGAGAGAGATACGCAGTATTTT	CASSPRERDTQYF
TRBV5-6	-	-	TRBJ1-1	TGTGCCAGCAACGGGAAAGGGGGGATGAACACTGAAGCTTTCTTT	CASNGKGGMNTEAFF
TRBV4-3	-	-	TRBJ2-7	TGCGCCAGCAGCCAAGGGCTACAGTCCTACGAGCAGTACTTC	CASSQGLQSYEQYF
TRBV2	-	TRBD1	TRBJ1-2	TGTGCCACTGGACAGGGACCCTACTATGGCTACACCTTC	CATGQGPYYGYTF
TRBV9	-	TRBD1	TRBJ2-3	TGTGCCAGCAGCGAAACCCGGGACAGCTACACAGATACGCAGTATTTT	CASSETRDSYTDTQYF
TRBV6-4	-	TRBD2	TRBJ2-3	TGTGCCAGCAGTGGCGGGGGGCGGTTGTCAGATACGCAGTATTTT	CASSGGGRLSDTQYF
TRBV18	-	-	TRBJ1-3	TGTGCCAGCTCACCACCGGTGGCAGGGAGCATATTCGGAAACACCATATATTTT	CASSPPVAGSIFGNTIYF